These 2 T cell receptor beta chains share one sample of origin, sequenced in a study of T cell responses to AZD1222 COVID-19 vaccine. Measured with immunoSEQ multiplex PCR; TCRdb has only the in-frame clones, and not every one. The sample has about 140,000 clones. Specimen: peripheral blood. The receptor source for this set is an adult in good health.

The chain has TRBV18 and TRBJ1-1; no clear D. The CDR3 has 13 residues. Germline CDR1 KGHSH, CDR2 LQKENI. V was pared by 2 bases and J by 1 base, with 5 bases between. CDR3 loop: CASSPGENTEAFF. CDR3 sequence (DNA): TGTGCCAGCTCACCAGGAGAGAACACTGAAGCTTTCTTT.

The rearrangement joins TRBV29-1 to TRBJ2-3; tentative D call: TRBD2 (5 bases). Trimming shortened V by 6 bases and J by 6 bases, and 16 bases separated the two germline ends. This CDR3 contains 13 residues. In germline, CDR1 is SQVTM, CDR2 ANQGSEA. CDR3: CSVVGSSLDTQYF. In nucleotides, the CDR3 is TGCAGCGTGGTTGGGTCTAGCCTGGATACGCAGTATTTT.